The 13 T cell receptor beta chains below all came from one sample that was sequenced in a study of OX40 agonist ivuxolimab in advanced cancers. The library was generated by the immunoSEQ multiplex PCR assay. Imported from immuneACCESS, the table was reduced by TCRdb to in-frame sequences with V and J called. These copies leave out some clones; in studies compared against another copy, an unresolved V gene accounts for under half, and the cause of the remainder is not known. The sample contains 89,000 or so clones, 85% to 90% of them found a single time. The ten largest clones take up less than 0.85% of the sample. The sample in question was CD4+ or CD8+ T cells sorted from blood, obtained in a trial of the OX40 agonist ivuxolimab. These receptors were collected from an adult with an advanced solid tumor such as melanoma, head and neck, liver or kidney cancer.

In this sample, this clone turned up once. The chain carries TRBV5-6 and TRBJ2-1, with 8 bases aligning to TRBD2. The germline CDR1 and CDR2 sequences are SGHDT and YYEEEE. With 2 bases clipped from V and 7 bases from J, the junction kept 2 bases outside the gene matches. There are 13 residues in the CDR3. The CDR3 is CASSFTSGNEQFF. For the CDR3, the DNA is TGTGCCAGCAGCTTTACTAGCGGTAATGAGCAGTTCTTC. Full variable domain (remainder filled in from reference TRBV5-6 and TRBJ2-1): DAGVTQSPTHLIKTRGQQVTLRCSPKSGHDTVSWYQQALGQGPQFIFQYYEEEERQRGNFPDRFSGHQFPNYSSELNVNALLLGDSALYLCASSFTSGNEQFFGPGTRLTVL.

This chain joins TRBV6-5 and TRBJ2-7; maybe TRBD2 (6 bases). Germline V gives CDR1 MNHEY, CDR2 SVGAGI. V dropped 2 bases and J dropped 3 bases, with 14 bases sitting between them. This CDR3 is 15 amino acids long. The CDR3, as DNA: TGTGCCAGCAGTTACGGACCGGGACTGAGCTACGAGCAGTACTTC. It specifies CASSYGPGLSYEQYF.

The chain recombines TRBV5-4 with TRBJ2-7; 13 bases are shared with TRBD2. V gave up 4 bases and J gave up 4 bases; unmatched junction bases: 5. The CDR3 consists of 15 residues. CDR1 is SGHNT and CDR2 is YYREEE in the germline V gene (reference sequence). The CDR3 DNA reads as TGTGCCAGCAGCCTGGGACTAGCGGGACAGTACGAGCAGTACTTC. Its protein product is CASSLGLAGQYEQYF.

The rearrangement uses TRBV4-3 and TRBJ2-3; D is possibly TRBD1 (5 bases). Trimming shortened V by 0 bases and J by 1 base, and 11 bases separated the two germline ends. Germline values: CDR1 LGHNA, CDR2 YSLEER. The CDR3 runs to 16 residues. CDR3 sequence (DNA): TGCGCCAGCAGCCAAGATGACAGAACCCGCACAGATACGCAGTATTTT. This gives the protein CASSQDDRTRTDTQYF.

The chain couples TRBV29-1 to TRBJ2-7; D may be TRBD2 (5 bases). V dropped 3 bases and J dropped 12 bases, with 12 bases sitting between them. Germline CDR1 SQVTM, CDR2 ANQGSEA. The CDR3 runs to 10 residues. The CDR3 bases are TGCAGCGTTGATGAAGAGCGGCGGTACTTC. Amino acids: CSVDEERRYF.

The V call is TRBV9, the J call TRBJ1-3; D is unclear. Trimming took 0 bases from V and 0 from J, leaving 10 bases between them. CDR3 size: 16 residues. Looked up from germline, CDR1 is SGDLS and CDR2 is YYNGEE. The CDR3 reads CASSVALATSGNTIYF. The DNA for the CDR3 is TGTGCCAGCAGCGTAGCTTTGGCGACCTCTGGAAACACCATATATTTT. Complete variable domain (other parts from reference TRBV9 and TRBJ1-3): DSGVTQTPKHLITATGQRVTLRCSPRSGDLSVYWYQQSLDQGLQFLIQYYNGEERAKGNILERFSAQQFPDLHSELNLSSLELGDSALYFCASSVALATSGNTIYFGEGSWLTVV.

There are a few counts of this clone. This chain links TRBV7-2 with TRBJ2-5; 9 nucleotides line up with TRBD1. Trimming at V came to 5 bases and at J to 5 bases, leaving 6 bases not matched to a gene. Germline CDR1 SGHTA, CDR2 FQGNSA. This CDR3 has 14 residues. CDR3 protein: CASSKDRGRETQYF. The CDR3 DNA follows: TGTGCCAGCAGCAAGGACAGGGGAAGGGAGACCCAGTACTTC.

V usage is TRBV19 and J usage is TRBJ1-4; no definite D call. This CDR3 is 16 amino acids long. Looked up from germline, CDR1 is LNHDA and CDR2 is SQIVND (reference sequence). V lost 7 bases and J 4 bases, leaving 19 bases between the germline ends. The CDR3: CASNAPRLTLNEKLFF. The CDR3 bases are TGTGCCAGTAACGCCCCAAGACTAACCCTTAATGAAAAACTGTTTTTT.

The V and J genes are TRBV6-5 and TRBJ2-5; a possible D gene is TRBD1 (6 bases). The J call may be incorrect, as the DNA end agrees better with TRBJ2-7. Germline CDR1 is MNHEY and CDR2 is SVGAGI. The CDR3 is 14 amino acids. This chain's CDR3 is CASSSTGWSYEQYF. CDR3 nucleotide sequence: TGTGCCAGCAGTTCGACAGGTTGGTCCTACGAGCAGTACTTC.

V usage is TRBV7-2 and J usage is TRBJ2-1; 12 bases align to TRBD2. Germline V gives CDR1 SGHTA, CDR2 FQGNSA. This CDR3 is built from 15 residues. After removal of 5 bases from V and 15 bases from J, the junction contained 14 bases not matched to a gene. DNA of the CDR3: TGTGCCAGCAGCCAAGCTAGCGGGAGGGCCCCGCCGTCGTTCTTC. This translates into CASSQASGRAPPSFF.

CDR3 coding DNA: TGTGCCAGCAGTGCGGCGACAGTAGCCACCGGGGAGCTGTTTTTT. Translation: CASSAATVATGELFF. The rearrangement uses TRBV6-5 and TRBJ2-2; weak D call: TRBD1 (5 bases). Germline CDR1 reads MNHEY; CDR2 reads SVGAGI. The CDR3 consists of 15 residues. V gave up 5 bases and J gave up 4 bases, with 14 bases separating them.

This chain joins TRBV5-4 and TRBJ2-5, with TRBD2 as a possible D gene (6 bases). The germline CDR1 and CDR2 sequences are SGHNT and YYREEE (reference sequence). Trimming removed 4 bases at V and 10 bases at J, with 14 bases between. This CDR3 comprises 12 residues. The CDR3 DNA reads TGTGCCAGCAGCCGGATGGGACTCGACCAGTACTTC. Translating gives CASSRMGLDQYF.

CDR3 in amino acids: CASSALGRGGEETQYF. CDR3 bases: TGTGCCAGCAGCGCTCTTGGGCGCGGGGGAGAAGAGACCCAGTACTTC. The genes are TRBV9 and TRBJ2-5; 7 nucleotides match TRBD2. CDR1 is SGDLS, CDR2 YYNGEE, per germline. This CDR3 is built from 16 residues. J gave up 3 bases and V 3 bases, and 11 bases lay outside the gene matches.